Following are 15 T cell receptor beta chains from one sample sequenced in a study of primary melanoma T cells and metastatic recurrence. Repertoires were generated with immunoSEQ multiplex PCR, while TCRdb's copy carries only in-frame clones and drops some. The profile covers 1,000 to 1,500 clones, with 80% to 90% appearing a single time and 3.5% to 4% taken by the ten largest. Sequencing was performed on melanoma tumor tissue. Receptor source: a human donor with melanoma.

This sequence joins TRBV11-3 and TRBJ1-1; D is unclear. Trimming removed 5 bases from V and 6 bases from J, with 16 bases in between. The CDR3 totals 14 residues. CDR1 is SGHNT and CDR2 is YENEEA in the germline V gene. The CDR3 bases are TGTGCCAGCAGCCGAAGGGTGGGTTACGCTGAAGCTTTCTTT. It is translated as CASSRRVGYAEAFF.

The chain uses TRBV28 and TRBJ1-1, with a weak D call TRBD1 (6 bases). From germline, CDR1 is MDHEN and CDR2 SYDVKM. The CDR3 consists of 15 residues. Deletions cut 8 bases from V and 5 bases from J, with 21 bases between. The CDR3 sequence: CASYSLSGGRTEAFF. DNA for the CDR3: TGTGCCAGCTACTCCCTGTCGGGGGGCCGGACTGAAGCTTTCTTT.

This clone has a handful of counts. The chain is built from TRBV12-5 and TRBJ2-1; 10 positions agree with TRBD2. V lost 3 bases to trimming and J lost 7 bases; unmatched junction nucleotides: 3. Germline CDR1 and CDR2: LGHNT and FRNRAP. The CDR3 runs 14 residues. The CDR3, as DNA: TGTGCTAGTGGTTTTAGCGGGAGGTTAAATGAGCAGTTCTTC. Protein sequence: CASGFSGRLNEQFF.

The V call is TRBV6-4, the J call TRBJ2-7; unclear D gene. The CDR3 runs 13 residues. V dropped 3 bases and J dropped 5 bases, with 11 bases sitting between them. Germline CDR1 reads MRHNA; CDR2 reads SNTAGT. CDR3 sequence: CASSEARPDEQYF. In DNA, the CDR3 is TGTGCCAGCAGTGAAGCGCGGCCGGACGAGCAGTACTTC.

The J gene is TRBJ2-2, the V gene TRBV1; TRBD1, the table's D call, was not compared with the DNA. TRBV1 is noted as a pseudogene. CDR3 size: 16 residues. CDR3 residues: CASSQEGTGNTGELFF. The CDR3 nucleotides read TGCGCCAGCAGCCAAGAGGGGACAGGGAACACCGGGGAGCTGTTTTTT.

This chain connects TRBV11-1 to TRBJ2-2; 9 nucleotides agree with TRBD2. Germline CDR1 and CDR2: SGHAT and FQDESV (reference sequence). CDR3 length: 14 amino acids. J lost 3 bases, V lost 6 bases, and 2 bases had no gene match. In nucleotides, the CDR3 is TGTGCCAGCAGGATAGCGGGAGACACCGGGGAGCTGTTTTTT. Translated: CASRIAGDTGELFF.

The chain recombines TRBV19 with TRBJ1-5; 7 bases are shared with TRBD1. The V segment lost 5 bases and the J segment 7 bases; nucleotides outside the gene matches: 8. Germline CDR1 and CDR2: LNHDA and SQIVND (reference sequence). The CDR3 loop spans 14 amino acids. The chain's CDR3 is CASSPRQGRQPQHF. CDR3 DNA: TGTGCCAGTAGTCCGAGACAGGGTCGCCAGCCCCAGCATTTT.

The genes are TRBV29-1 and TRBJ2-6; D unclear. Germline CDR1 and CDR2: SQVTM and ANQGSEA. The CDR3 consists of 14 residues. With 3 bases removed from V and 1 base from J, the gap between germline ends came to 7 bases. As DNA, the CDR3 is TGCAGCGTTGATGGGGAATCTGGGGCCAACGTCCTGACTTTC. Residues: CSVDGESGANVLTF.

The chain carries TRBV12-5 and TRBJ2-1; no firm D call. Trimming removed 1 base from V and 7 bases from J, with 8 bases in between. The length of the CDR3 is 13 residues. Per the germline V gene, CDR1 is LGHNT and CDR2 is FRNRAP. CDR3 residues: CASGLALRNEQFF. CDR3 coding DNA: TGTGCTAGTGGTTTGGCCTTAAGGAATGAGCAGTTCTTC.

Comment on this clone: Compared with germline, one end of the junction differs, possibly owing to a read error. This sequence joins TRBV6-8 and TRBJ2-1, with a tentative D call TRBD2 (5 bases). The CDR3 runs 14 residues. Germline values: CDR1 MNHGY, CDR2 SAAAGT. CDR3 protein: CAISTQSGDNEQFF. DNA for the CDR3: TGTGCCATCAGTACGCAGTCCGGGGACAATGAGCAGTTCTTC.

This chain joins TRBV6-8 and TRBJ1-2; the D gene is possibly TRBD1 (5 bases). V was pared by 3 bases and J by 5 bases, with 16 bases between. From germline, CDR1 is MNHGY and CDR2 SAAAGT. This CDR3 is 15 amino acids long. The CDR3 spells CASSYRDGGWYGYTF. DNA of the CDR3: TGTGCCAGCAGTTATAGGGACGGCGGTTGGTATGGCTACACCTTC.

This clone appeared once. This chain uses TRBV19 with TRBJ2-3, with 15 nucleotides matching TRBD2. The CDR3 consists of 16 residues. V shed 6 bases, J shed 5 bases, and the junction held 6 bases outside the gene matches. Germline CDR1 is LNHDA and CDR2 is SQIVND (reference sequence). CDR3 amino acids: CASRMGLAGGEDTQYF. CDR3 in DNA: TGTGCCAGTAGAATGGGACTAGCGGGAGGTGAAGATACGCAGTATTTT.

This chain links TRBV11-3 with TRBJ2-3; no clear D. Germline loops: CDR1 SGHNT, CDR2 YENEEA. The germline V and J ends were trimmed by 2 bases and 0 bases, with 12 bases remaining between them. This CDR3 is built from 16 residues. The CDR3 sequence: CASSLSAASSTDTQYF. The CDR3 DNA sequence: TGTGCCAGCAGCTTATCGGCAGCATCTAGCACAGATACGCAGTATTTT. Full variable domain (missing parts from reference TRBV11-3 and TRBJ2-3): EAGVVQSPRYKIIEKKQPVAFWCNPISGHNTLYWYLQNLGQGPELLIRYENEEAVDDSQLPKDRFSAERLKGVDSTLKIQPAELGDSAVYLCASSLSAASSTDTQYFGPGTRLTVL.

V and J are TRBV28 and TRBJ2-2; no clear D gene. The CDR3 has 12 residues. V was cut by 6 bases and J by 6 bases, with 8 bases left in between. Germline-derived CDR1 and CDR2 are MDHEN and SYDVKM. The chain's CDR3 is CASSFSPGELFF. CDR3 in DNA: TGTGCCAGCAGCTTCAGCCCCGGGGAGCTGTTTTTT.

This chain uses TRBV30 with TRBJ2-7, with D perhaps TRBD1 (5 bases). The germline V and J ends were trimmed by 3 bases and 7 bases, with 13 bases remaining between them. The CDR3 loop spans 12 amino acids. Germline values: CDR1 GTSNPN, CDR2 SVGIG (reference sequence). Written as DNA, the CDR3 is TGTGCCTGGAGAACGACAGAGTTTGAGCAGTACTTC. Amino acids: CAWRTTEFEQYF.